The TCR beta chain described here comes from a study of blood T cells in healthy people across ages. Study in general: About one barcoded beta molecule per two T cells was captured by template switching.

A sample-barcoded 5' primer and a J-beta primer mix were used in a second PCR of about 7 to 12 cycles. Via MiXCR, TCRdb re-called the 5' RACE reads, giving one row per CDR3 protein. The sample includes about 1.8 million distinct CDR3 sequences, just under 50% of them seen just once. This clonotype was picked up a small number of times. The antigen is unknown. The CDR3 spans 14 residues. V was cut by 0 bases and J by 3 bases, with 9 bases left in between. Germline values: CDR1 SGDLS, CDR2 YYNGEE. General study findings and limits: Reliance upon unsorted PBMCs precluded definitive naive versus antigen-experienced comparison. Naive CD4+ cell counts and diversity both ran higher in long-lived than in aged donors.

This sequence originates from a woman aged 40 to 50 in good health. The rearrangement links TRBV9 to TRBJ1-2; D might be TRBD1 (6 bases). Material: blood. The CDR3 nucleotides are TGTGCCAGCAGCGTAGCGGGGGCGGACTATGGCTACACCTTC. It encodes CASSVAGADYGYTF.